The T cell receptor beta chain under discussion was sequenced for a study of blood T cell repertoires in COVID-19. Across the whole study: The United States, Italy and Spain were the sources of the acute and convalescent COVID-19 samples. T cells, B-cell-depleted T cells, or PBMCs supplied cDNA or gDNA.

Authors' methods: Researchers report that nucleated cell counts were estimated from reference gene primer amplification. Clones were sequenced by immunoSEQ multiplex PCR, and TCRdb holds only the in-frame ones, with some missing. The V and J calls and clone size were taken over from that table, and D and trimming were inferred from the DNA. The table lists hundreds of thousands of clones, around 86% of them singletons. CDR3 length equals 18 residues. Per germline, CDR1 WNHNN and CDR2 SYGVQD (reference sequence). V lost 7 bases to trimming and J lost 0 bases; unmatched junction nucleotides: 12. This clone was seen a few times.

Sequenced: peripheral blood. The clonotype was recovered from a woman between 25 and 40 years old with active or convalescent COVID-19. The V call is TRBV10-1, the J call TRBJ1-6; 7 bases line up with TRBD1. The CDR3 DNA reads as TGCGCCAGCAACAAACAGGGGCCCTGGAGCTCCTATAATTCACCCCTCCACTTT. Translating gives CASNKQGPWSSYNSPLHF.